This TCR beta chain was observed in a study of blood T cell repertoires in COVID-19. This CDR3 is 13 amino acids long. Per germline, CDR1 SGHAT and CDR2 FQNNGV. The V end was cut by 3 bases, the J end by 2 bases, with 8 bases between. The assay was immunoSEQ multiplex PCR, and TCRdb's table has in-frame clones only and misses some. The sample includes about 130,000 clones, roughly four fifths of them seen just once. The material sequenced was PBMCs or T cells enriched from blood (not recorded which). The chain employs TRBV11-2 and TRBJ2-7; unclear D gene. The clonotype comes from a man younger than 40 who had recovered from COVID-19. The DNA of the CDR3 is TGTGCCAGCAGCTTGGGCATTACCTACGAGCAGTACTTC. Encoded protein: CASSLGITYEQYF.